These 21 T cell receptor beta chains were sequenced from one sample in a study of CXCR3-negative and CXCR3-positive naive CD8 T cells. The libraries of TRB cDNA were constructed through 5' RACE using UMI labels. TCRdb re-called the 5' RACE reads, yielding one record per CDR3 amino acid sequence without DNA. The sample totals around 88,000 distinct CDR3 sequences. These receptors have no known antigen. Overall study findings and caveats: When CXCR3-positive naive cells were set against CXCR3-negative naive cells, the former had more hydrophobic TRB CDR3s.

The specimen sequenced was naive CXCR3+ CD8+ T cells from blood. Subset in this sample: CD45RO-CCR7+CD27+CD95- naive CD8+ T cells expressing CXCR3 (TNR3+). These receptors all come from a human donor in good health. Some clones in this sample may be carry-over from other donors' samples.

The chain has TRBV10-3 and TRBJ2-5; checking the TCRdb D call of TRBD1 is not possible without DNA. The CDR3 is made up of 13 amino acids. The germline CDR1 and CDR2 sequences are ENHRY and SYGVKD. The CDR3 loop is CAILGDRQETQYF.

The chain uses TRBV25-1 and TRBJ2-7. The length of the CDR3 is 14 residues. Germline V gene sequence: CDR1 MGHDK, CDR2 SYGVNS. CDR3 amino acids: CASSEYFTQNEQYF.

The rearrangement uses TRBV4-1 and TRBJ2-3; no DNA is available, so the TRBD2 call from TCRdb remains unchecked. This CDR3 is built from 13 residues. Germline V CDR1 and CDR2: MGHRA, YSYEKL. The CDR3 reads CASRDYIGDTQYF.

This chain links TRBV29-1 with TRBJ2-2; TCRdb reports TRBD2, a call that lacks DNA to check it against. Germline V gene lookup returns CDR1 SQVTM and CDR2 ANQGSEA. The CDR3 sequence is 14 residues long. CDR3 residues: CSVPLGLSTGELFF.

The rearrangement uses TRBV6-2 or TRBV6-3 and TRBJ2-1; TCRdb picks TRBD2, but there is no DNA to check that call. The CDR3 runs to 18 residues. Germline CDR1 MNHEY, CDR2 SVGEGT. CDR3 in amino acids: CASSYFGSGRGSYNEQFF.

This chain links TRBV18 with TRBJ2-7; TCRdb proposes TRBD1, but this gene call is untestable without DNA. This CDR3 contains 14 residues. Germline values: CDR1 KGHSH, CDR2 LQKENI. The CDR3 region is CASSSTGNSYEQYF.

The chain carries TRBV6-2 or TRBV6-3 and TRBJ1-5. CDR3 length: 12 residues. Germline CDR1 MNHEY, CDR2 SVGEGT. CDR3 residues: CASSTFGQPQHF.

J is TRBJ2-7 and V is TRBV3-1; TCRdb outputs TRBD1, but without DNA this stays unchecked. This CDR3 spans 13 amino acids. Germline V CDR1 and CDR2: LGHDT, YNNKEL (reference sequence). The CDR3 sequence is CASSQTGTYEQYF.

The V and J genes are TRBV29-1 and TRBJ2-3; TCRdb proposes TRBD1, but this gene call is untestable without DNA. This CDR3 spans 15 amino acids. CDR1 is SQVTM and CDR2 is ANQGSEA in the germline V gene. The CDR3: CSGRNRDRHTDTQYF.

The chain couples TRBV15 to TRBJ2-7. The V gene's germline CDR1 is LNHNV and CDR2 YYDKDF (reference sequence). This CDR3 is built from 15 residues. CDR3 loop: CATSRDRKRSYEQYF.

V usage is TRBV4-3 and J usage is TRBJ2-1; TCRdb picks TRBD1, but there is no DNA to check that call. This CDR3 spans 15 amino acids. Germline CDR1 and CDR2: LGHNA and YSLEER. The CDR3 spells CASSQDPGAYNEQFF.

The rearrangement joins TRBV24-1 to TRBJ2-3. Germline assignment: CDR1 KGHDR and CDR2 SFDVKD. The CDR3 is 17 residues long. This CDR3 reads CATSDSQRTDRTGTQYF.

The chain uses TRBV10-3 and TRBJ2-3; TCRdb returns TRBD2, unconfirmable since there is no DNA. This CDR3 is built from 19 residues. Germline CDR1 ENHRY, CDR2 SYGVKD. The CDR3 sequence is CAISELWTSGIKSTDTQYF.

The V call is TRBV7-8, the J call TRBJ2-7; TCRdb lists TRBD1, though no DNA is available to test this call. The CDR3 extends over 13 amino acids. CDR1 and CDR2 (germline): SGHVS, FQNEAQ. This CDR3 reads CASSLAPAYEQYF.

This rearrangement joins TRBV29-1 to TRBJ2-1; as DNA is missing, the TRBD2 call by TCRdb cannot be tested. Germline CDR1 reads SQVTM; CDR2 reads ANQGSEA. The CDR3 consists of 12 residues. The CDR3 here is CSVDVQDYQQFF.

This chain joins TRBV29-1 and TRBJ2-1; TCRdb proposes TRBD2, but this gene call is untestable without DNA. Germline lookup yields CDR1 SQVTM and CDR2 ANQGSEA. The CDR3 is made up of 13 amino acids. CDR3 amino acids: CSVGIATTNEQFF.

The chain has TRBV19 and TRBJ2-6; as DNA is missing, the TRBD2 call by TCRdb cannot be tested. The CDR3 has 19 amino acids. Germline CDR1 reads LNHDA; CDR2 reads SQIVND (reference sequence). The chain's CDR3 is CASSISPRGVTSGANVLTF.

The chain joins TRBV29-1 to TRBJ2-5; TCRdb returns TRBD2, unconfirmable since there is no DNA. Germline CDR1 and CDR2: SQVTM and ANQGSEA. The CDR3 is 16 residues long. The CDR3 spells CSVDVLAGRYQETQYF. Full variable domain (missing parts from reference TRBV29-1 and TRBJ2-5): SAVISQKPSRDICQRGTSLTIQCQVDSQVTMMFWYRQQPGQSLTLIATANQGSEATYESGFVIDKFPISRPNLTFSTLTVSNMSPEDSSIYLCSVDVLAGRYQETQYFGPGTRLLVL.

The CDR3 region is CASTAFRGEEETQYF. This chain joins TRBV6-2 or TRBV6-3 and TRBJ2-7; TCRdb's D gene call, TRBD1, goes unchecked for lack of DNA. The CDR3 covers 15 residues. Germline lookup yields CDR1 MNHEY and CDR2 SVGEGT.

The rearrangement uses TRBV5-1 and TRBJ2-1; with no DNA, the TCRdb D assignment of TRBD1 cannot be verified. The germline gives CDR1 SGHRS, CDR2 YFSETQ. The CDR3 has 12 amino acids. This CDR3 is CASYTRGGEQFF.

The chain is built from TRBV12-3 or TRBV12-4 and TRBJ2-2; TCRdb's D call of TRBD2 is untestable without DNA. This CDR3 has 18 residues. This CDR3 reads CASSRLAGEHRVAGELFF.